The subject of this entry is one TCR beta chain. The sample comes from a study of cytomegalovirus exposure and HLA in healthy donors. The PCR was carried out with 60 Vbeta primers and 13 Jbeta primers. The data were produced by immunoSEQ multiplex PCR, yet TCRdb's version contains in-frame clones alone and is incomplete. The profile shows about 160,000 clones, about 85% of them singletons. J gave up 3 bases and V 3 bases, and 2 bases lay outside the gene matches. This CDR3 contains 15 residues. The V gene's germline CDR1 is LNHNV and CDR2 YYDKDF (reference sequence). This sequence joins TRBV15 and TRBJ2-5; 12 bases match TRBD2. This clonotype was sampled from a man in his late teens or twenties in good health and CMV-seropositive. Sequences were obtained from PBMCs. CDR3 DNA: TGTGCCACCAGCAGGGCTAGCGGGGGGGAAGAGACCCAGTACTTC. This translates into CATSRASGGEETQYF. Complete variable domain (other parts from reference TRBV15 and TRBJ2-5): DAMVIQNPRYQVTQFGKPVTLSCSQTLNHNVMYWYQQKSSQAPKLLFHYYDKDFNNEADTPDNFQSRRPNTSFCFLDIRSPGLGDTAMYLCATSRASGGEETQYFGPGTRLLVL.